Below, 23 T cell receptor beta chains from the same sample are listed, as sequenced in a study of control samples from healthy donors and cancer patients. Here immunoSEQ multiplex PCR was the method, and the copy in TCRdb shows in-frame clones only, minus some. The data hold about 120,000 clones, with roughly nine tenths observed a single time. The source material was PBMCs. The source is a woman between 50 and 59 years old with colorectal cancer.

CDR3 amino acids: CASSVGSQPIGEQYF. In nucleotides, the CDR3 is TGTGCCAGCAGCGTAGGAAGTCAGCCCATTGGGGAGCAGTACTTC. This chain links TRBV9 with TRBJ2-7; D is unresolved. Trimming took 0 bases from V and 7 from J, leaving 17 bases between them. Germline lookup yields CDR1 SGDLS and CDR2 YYNGEE. The length of the CDR3 is 15 residues. Combining the CDR3 with reference TRBV9 and TRBJ2-7 gives the whole variable domain DSGVTQTPKHLITATGQRVTLRCSPRSGDLSVYWYQQSLDQGLQFLIQYYNGEERAKGNILERFSAQQFPDLHSELNLSSLELGDSALYFCASSVGSQPIGEQYFGPGTRLTVT.

The CDR3 DNA is TGTGCCAGCAGTTTCCGAGCGGGAGGGGGGGAGACCCAGTACTTC. The encoded protein is CASSFRAGGGETQYF. The chain joins TRBV6-5 to TRBJ2-5; TRBD2 agrees at 10 bases. V dropped 4 bases and J dropped 5; count of bases not matched to a gene: 7. This CDR3 region has 15 residues. CDR1 and CDR2 (germline): MNHEY, SVGAGI.

The chain employs TRBV7-3 and TRBJ2-3; D is possibly TRBD2 (6 bases). V gave up 5 bases and J gave up 8 bases, with 14 bases separating them. Germline values: CDR1 SGHTA, CDR2 FQGTGA. CDR3 length: 13 amino acids. This chain's CDR3 is CASSTLGGGTQYF. The DNA for the CDR3 is TGTGCCAGCAGCACCCTCGGGGGAGGTACGCAGTATTTT.

This chain links TRBV9 with TRBJ2-7; tentatively, D is TRBD1 or TRBD2 (5 bases each). The ends were cut back, 2 bases at V and 2 bases at J, with 14 bases in the middle. The CDR3 has 15 residues. The germline V gene encodes CDR1 SGDLS and CDR2 YYNGEE. The CDR3 DNA reads TGTGCCAGCAGCGTTGACAGCGGAGATCCCTACGAGCAGTACTTC. Protein sequence: CASSVDSGDPYEQYF.

The rearrangement uses TRBV6-5 and TRBJ1-2; unclear D gene. With 6 bases removed from V and 5 bases from J, the gap between germline ends came to 4 bases. The CDR3 totals 10 residues. Germline assignment: CDR1 MNHEY and CDR2 SVGAGI. CDR3 nucleotides: TGTGCCAGCAGGGCTTATGGCTACACCTTC. Translated: CASRAYGYTF.

The chain joins TRBV7-3 to TRBJ2-5; 12 bases map to TRBD2. Losses at the gene ends were 4 bases for V and 3 bases for J; bases not matched to a gene: 0. Germline assignment: CDR1 SGHTA and CDR2 FQGTGA. The CDR3 contains 14 residues. The DNA for the CDR3 is TGTGCCAGCAGCTCTAGCGGGAGGGAAGAGACCCAGTACTTC. Amino acids: CASSSSGREETQYF.

This chain joins TRBV2 and TRBJ2-7; D is uncertain. Per the germline V gene, CDR1 is SNHLY and CDR2 is FYNNEI. Trimming pared 3 bases from V and 0 bases from J, leaving 6 bases between. The CDR3 consists of 13 residues. CDR3 region: CASSEENSYEQYF. CDR3 nucleotide sequence: TGTGCCAGCAGTGAGGAGAACTCCTACGAGCAGTACTTC.

The chain recombines TRBV5-1 with TRBJ1-2; perhaps TRBD1 as D (5 bases). The CDR3 is 13 amino acids. Germline V gene lookup returns CDR1 SGHRS and CDR2 YFSETQ. Trimming pared 0 bases from V and 6 bases from J, leaving 9 bases between. CDR3 amino acids: CASSLEGTNGYTF. The CDR3 DNA sequence: TGCGCCAGCAGCTTGGAGGGGACTAATGGCTACACCTTC. Variable domain in full (rest from reference TRBV5-1 and TRBJ1-2): KAGVTQTPRYLIKTRGQQVTLSCSPISGHRSVSWYQQTPGQGLQFLFEYFSETQRNKGNFPGRFSGRQFSNSRSEMNVSTLELGDSALYLCASSLEGTNGYTFGSGTRLTVV.

The CDR3 coding sequence is TGTGCCAGCAGCTCACACAACAGGGGTCGGAGAACGTTTTACGAGCAGTACTTC. This codes for CASSSHNRGRRTFYEQYF. The gene calls are TRBV11-2 and TRBJ2-7, with 7 bases fitting TRBD1. J gave up 4 bases and V 4 bases, and 19 bases lay outside the gene matches. The CDR3 is made up of 18 amino acids. Germline assignment: CDR1 SGHAT and CDR2 FQNNGV.

This chain uses TRBV5-6 with TRBJ1-5, with D tentatively TRBD1 (5 bases). Trimming pared 3 bases from V and 6 bases from J, leaving 13 bases between. Germline V gene data show CDR1 as SGHDT and CDR2 as YYEEEE. The CDR3 consists of 14 residues. The CDR3, as DNA: TGTGCCAGCAGCTACAGGACACAACGTCAGCCCCAGCATTTT. This sequence encodes CASSYRTQRQPQHF.

This chain joins TRBV5-1 and TRBJ1-1; TRBD1 agrees at 10 bases. CDR3 size: 18 residues. V lost 2 bases to trimming and J lost 2 bases; unmatched junction nucleotides: 12. Germline loops: CDR1 SGHRS, CDR2 YFSETQ. The CDR3, as DNA: TGCGCCAGCAGCTTTGGTCCGGGACAGGGGCCGGGAAACACTGAAGCTTTCTTT. It yields the protein CASSFGPGQGPGNTEAFF.

J is TRBJ1-1 and V is TRBV19; TRBD1 might be the D (5 bases). Between the trimmed V and J ends, which lost 10 bases and 4 bases, there was a span of 13 bases. This CDR3 contains 12 residues. Germline V gene data show CDR1 as LNHDA and CDR2 as SQIVND (reference sequence). This CDR3 is CATITGSTEAFF. The CDR3, as DNA: TGTGCCACCATAACAGGTTCCACTGAAGCTTTCTTT.

V gene TRBV5-1 combines with J gene TRBJ2-1; perhaps TRBD2 as D (5 bases). CDR1 is SGHRS and CDR2 is YFSETQ in the germline V gene. Trimming pared 1 base from V and 7 bases from J, leaving 6 bases between. The CDR3 runs 12 residues. The CDR3 loop is CASSLWENEQFF. The DNA for the CDR3 is TGCGCCAGCAGCTTGTGGGAGAATGAGCAGTTCTTC.

V and J are TRBV4-1 and TRBJ2-5, with D perhaps matching TRBD1 (6 bases). CDR3 length: 15 amino acids. Germline V gene data show CDR1 as MGHRA and CDR2 as YSYEKL. Trimming took off 3 bases at V and 4 bases at J, with 15 bases between the two ends. DNA for the CDR3: TGCGCCAGCAGCCAGGTTCTGGGGGCCCCAGAGACCCAGTACTTC. Translated: CASSQVLGAPETQYF.

The V call is TRBV6-6, the J call TRBJ2-3, with 12 bases identical to TRBD2. The V gene's germline CDR1 is MNHNY and CDR2 SVGAGI (reference sequence). The CDR3 is 17 amino acids. V was clipped by 5 bases and J by 3 bases; unmatched bases: 9. The CDR3 DNA reads as TGTGCCAGCAGTCGGCCTAGCGGGAGGGCTGAGACAGATACGCAGTATTTT. Translation: CASSRPSGRAETDTQYF.

Written as DNA, the CDR3 is TGTGCCAGCAGCCCCGGGACGGGAAGTAACTATGGCTACACCTTC. It codes for CASSPGTGSNYGYTF. The chain is built from TRBV7-6 and TRBJ1-2; tentative D call: TRBD1 (5 bases). The germline V and J ends were trimmed by 5 bases and 1 base, with 14 bases remaining between them. The CDR3 contains 15 residues. From germline, CDR1 is SGHVS and CDR2 FNYEAQ. Full variable domain (rest looked up from reference TRBV7-6 and TRBJ1-2): GAGVSQSPRYKVTKRGQDVALRCDPISGHVSLYWYRQALGQGPEFLTYFNYEAQQDKSGLPNDRFSAERPEGSISTLTIQRTEQRDSAMYRCASSPGTGSNYGYTFGSGTRLTVV.

The chain uses TRBV27 and TRBJ1-1; 9 bases are shared with TRBD1. This CDR3 is built from 17 residues. Germline V gene lookup returns CDR1 MNHEY and CDR2 SMNVEV (reference sequence). The V and J ends lost 3 bases and 5 bases, in that order; junction bases with no gene match: 13. The CDR3 DNA follows: TGTGCCAGCAGTTTTAACCACCGGGACAGGGTTCGGACTGAAGCTTTCTTT. Translated: CASSFNHRDRVRTEAFF.

The chain couples TRBV10-1 to TRBJ2-3; a weak D match, TRBD1 (6 bases). This CDR3 has 17 amino acids. The ends were cut back, 0 bases at V and 4 bases at J, with 17 bases in the middle. Germline CDR1 WNHNN, CDR2 SYGVQD (reference sequence). The CDR3 is CASSESVSGTLPDTQYF. CDR3 nucleotides: TGCGCCAGCAGTGAGTCGGTGTCTGGGACACTTCCAGATACGCAGTATTTT.

Only one count was recorded for this clone. The chain employs TRBV3-1 (or the pseudogene TRBV3-2) and TRBJ1-4, with 7 positions matching TRBD1. The CDR3 contains 17 residues. CDR1 and CDR2 from the germline V gene are LGHDT and YNNKEL (reference sequence). V trimming: 6 bases; J trimming: 4 bases; junction bases outside the gene matches: 14. The CDR3 coding sequence is TGTGCCAGCAGGCACACTCATCCGGGACAGATTAATGAAAAACTGTTTTTT. It specifies CASRHTHPGQINEKLFF.

This chain links TRBV6-1 with TRBJ1-2, with D maybe TRBD1 (5 bases). The V and J ends lost 2 bases and 5 bases respectively, with 9 bases between them. Germline V gives CDR1 MNHNS, CDR2 SASEGT. The CDR3 extends over 13 amino acids. The CDR3 coding sequence is TGTGCCAGCAGTGAATCGGGACTTTATGGCTACACCTTC. Encoded protein: CASSESGLYGYTF.

The chain is built from TRBV3-1 (or the pseudogene TRBV3-2) and TRBJ2-2; D is unclear. CDR1 is LGHDT, CDR2 YNNKEL, per germline (reference sequence). The CDR3 contains 13 residues. Deletions cut 1 base from V and 6 bases from J, with 6 bases between. The CDR3 bases are TGTGCCAGCAGCCAAGTGGGTTCCGGGGAGCTGTTTTTT. It codes for CASSQVGSGELFF.

This chain joins TRBV29-1 and TRBJ2-5, with 11 bases matching TRBD1. Germline CDR1 and CDR2: SQVTM and ANQGSEA. This CDR3 is built from 13 residues. V was clipped by 6 bases and J by 2 bases; unmatched bases: 2. The CDR3 is CSVGDRGQETQYF. The CDR3 bases are TGCAGCGTGGGGGACAGGGGGCAAGAGACCCAGTACTTC.

The rearrangement uses TRBV11-1 and TRBJ2-7; D unresolved. There are 12 residues in the CDR3. Germline loops: CDR1 SGHAT, CDR2 FQDESV (reference sequence). Trimming removed 1 base from V and 6 bases from J, with 7 bases in between. The CDR3 spells CASSLGWLEQYF. CDR3 nucleotide sequence: TGTGCCAGCAGCTTAGGTTGGCTCGAGCAGTACTTC.